One and the same sample provided the 27 T cell receptor beta chains below, sequenced in a study of T cell responses to AZD1222 COVID-19 vaccine (dated by TCRdb to 2020 to 2023). The library relied on the immunoSEQ multiplex PCR assay. TCRdb took this table from immuneACCESS and kept in-frame rearrangements with V and J called. Such tables lack part of the clones; where checked against another copy, unresolved V genes explain under half of the gap, and the rest is unexplained. This sample gives about 180,000 clones in total; around 90% of them show up just once. Under 14% of the sample lies in the top ten. Explained via the paper, the time point label denotes: about 28 days (+/-7) after the second vaccine dose. The sequenced sample was peripheral blood, obtained 28 days after the second AZD1222 dose. Every receptor here comes from an adult who received the AZD1222 COVID-19 vaccine.

V is TRBV2 and J is TRBJ2-3, with 12 nucleotides matching TRBD2. The CDR3 covers 16 residues. V was clipped by 5 bases and J by 5 bases; unmatched bases: 8. The germline gives CDR1 SNHLY, CDR2 FYNNEI. In DNA, the CDR3 is TGTGCCAGCAGTAAACAGACTAGCGGGGGTTTAGATACGCAGTATTTT. It encodes CASSKQTSGGLDTQYF.

The chain is built from TRBV11-1 and TRBJ2-3, with 8 bases matching TRBD2. V shed 5 bases, J shed 0 bases, and the junction held 7 bases outside the gene matches. Germline CDR1 is SGHAT and CDR2 is FQDESV (reference sequence). The CDR3 length is 16 residues. The CDR3 nucleotides read TGTGCCAGCAGCCAGACCGGGACTAGGAGCACAGATACGCAGTATTTT. It specifies CASSQTGTRSTDTQYF.

The V gene is TRBV10-2, the J gene TRBJ1-1, with TRBD1 matching 7 bases. This CDR3 comprises 15 residues. CDR1 and CDR2 from the germline V gene are WSHSY and SAAADI. Unmatched junction bases numbered 13, after V lost 5 bases and J lost 7 bases. The CDR3 nucleotides read TGCGCCAGCAGTTTTGCAACAGGGGATTATGATGAAGCTTTCTTT. It specifies CASSFATGDYDEAFF.

This chain links TRBV6-6 with TRBJ2-6; 10 bases are shared with TRBD1. The germline V gene encodes CDR1 MNHNY and CDR2 SVGAGI (reference sequence). With 5 bases clipped from V and 2 bases from J, the junction kept 9 bases outside the gene matches. The CDR3 has 18 amino acids. CDR3 in amino acids: CASSHRDRGAPGANVLTF. The CDR3 DNA sequence: TGTGCCAGCAGTCACCGGGACAGGGGTGCCCCTGGGGCCAACGTCCTGACTTTC.

The chain uses TRBV11-3 and TRBJ1-1; D might be TRBD1 (5 bases). Germline values: CDR1 SGHNT, CDR2 YENEEA. The CDR3 spans 13 residues. V was trimmed by 5 bases and J by 3 bases, leaving 10 bases between them. In DNA form, the CDR3 reads TGTGCCAGCAGCGCGATGACAGACACTGAAGCTTTCTTT. Protein product: CASSAMTDTEAFF.

This chain uses TRBV6-2 or TRBV6-3 with TRBJ1-3; unclear D gene. V was trimmed by 6 bases and J by 4 bases, leaving 13 bases between them. The CDR3 consists of 14 residues. Germline V gives CDR1 MNHEY, CDR2 SVGEGT. CDR3 sequence: CASSLRLSGNTIYF. DNA of the CDR3: TGTGCCAGCAGCTTGCGGTTGTCCGGAAACACCATATATTTT.

V usage is TRBV27 and J usage is TRBJ1-2, with D tentatively TRBD1 (5 bases). The V end lost 0 bases, the J end lost 4 bases, and 18 bases lay between the germline ends. This CDR3 has 17 residues. CDR1 is MNHEY and CDR2 is SMNVEV in the germline V gene (reference sequence). The CDR3 region is CASSLSPRAGIVYGYTF. The CDR3 nucleotides are TGTGCCAGCAGTTTATCGCCCCGGGCAGGGATTGTCTATGGCTACACCTTC.

This clone occurred once. This rearrangement joins TRBV3-1 (or the pseudogene TRBV3-2) to TRBJ1-5; possibly TRBD1 for D (6 bases). V lost 0 bases to trimming and J lost 4 bases, with 16 bases between them. Germline CDR1 is LGHDT and CDR2 is YNNKEL (reference sequence). The CDR3 totals 17 residues. CDR3 sequence reads: CASSQDTYGTSNQPQHF. CDR3 in DNA: TGTGCCAGCAGCCAAGACACCTATGGGACATCTAATCAGCCCCAGCATTTT.

The chain uses TRBV6-6 and TRBJ1-1; D may be TRBD1 (6 bases). Germline assignment: CDR1 MNHNY and CDR2 SVGAGI (reference sequence). CDR3 length: 15 residues. The V end lost 7 bases, the J end lost 1 base, and 16 bases lay between the germline ends. CDR3 nucleotides: TGTGCCAGCATCGAAACCGGGGGCCGGAACACTGAAGCTTTCTTT. Its protein is CASIETGGRNTEAFF.

The chain carries TRBV27 and TRBJ1-5; D unclear. V lost 0 bases and J 4 bases, leaving 10 bases between the germline ends. CDR1 is MNHEY and CDR2 is SMNVEV in the germline V gene (reference sequence). The CDR3 runs 15 residues. The CDR3 protein is CASSLSAPGNQPQHF. In DNA, the CDR3 is TGTGCCAGCAGTTTATCCGCCCCGGGAAATCAGCCCCAGCATTTT.

The rearrangement joins TRBV7-6 to TRBJ2-7; D might be TRBD1 (5 bases). Trimming left V 3 bases short and J 2 bases short, with 8 bases between. Germline CDR1 and CDR2: SGHVS and FNYEAQ. The CDR3 consists of 13 residues. The CDR3 region is CASSFGAAYEQYF. CDR3 DNA: TGTGCCAGCAGCTTTGGGGCCGCCTACGAGCAGTACTTC.

This clone was seen only a few times. The chain joins TRBV4-2 to TRBJ2-7; D not certain. The V gene's germline CDR1 is LGHNA and CDR2 YNFKEQ. The CDR3 has 15 amino acids. V lost 0 bases and J 0 bases, leaving 9 bases between the germline ends. As DNA, the CDR3 is TGTGCCAGCAGCCAAGACAGATGGAGCTCCTACGAGCAGTACTTC. It translates to CASSQDRWSSYEQYF.

The V and J genes are TRBV9 and TRBJ1-2; tentatively, D is TRBD1 (6 bases). The CDR3 spans 13 residues. CDR1 and CDR2 from the germline V gene are SGDLS and YYNGEE. The V end lost 4 bases, the J end lost 3 bases, and 10 bases lay between the germline ends. The CDR3 here is CASSRGGDYGYTF. CDR3 coding DNA: TGTGCCAGCAGCCGAGGGGGTGACTATGGCTACACCTTC. Using reference TRBV9 and TRBJ1-2 for the parts outside the CDR3, the full variable domain is DSGVTQTPKHLITATGQRVTLRCSPRSGDLSVYWYQQSLDQGLQFLIQYYNGEERAKGNILERFSAQQFPDLHSELNLSSLELGDSALYFCASSRGGDYGYTFGSGTRLTVV.

The V gene is TRBV6-5, the J gene TRBJ2-3; unclear D gene. CDR3 length: 12 residues. Germline values: CDR1 MNHEY, CDR2 SVGAGI. V shed 6 bases and J shed 2 bases, with 6 bases lying between them. The CDR3 sequence: CASSSSTDTQYF. The CDR3 nucleotides are TGTGCCAGCAGCTCATCCACAGATACGCAGTATTTT.

The CDR3 bases are TGTGCCAGAAGCTTTCCGGTTAGCGGGGACCGCAACTTCTACAATGAGCAGTTCTTC. It codes for CARSFPVSGDRNFYNEQFF. The V and J genes are TRBV5-3 and TRBJ2-1; 8 positions match TRBD2. TRBV5-3 is noted as an ORF with a role that remains uncertain. This CDR3 has 19 amino acids. J lost 3 bases, V lost 2 bases, and 16 bases had no gene match.

The genes are TRBV7-2 and TRBJ2-7; the D gene is possibly TRBD2 (5 bases). This CDR3 is built from 13 residues. Per germline, CDR1 SGHTA and CDR2 FQGNSA. The V and J ends lost 5 bases and 7 bases respectively, with 15 bases between them. The CDR3 coding sequence is TGTGCCAGCAGCCTAGGACTTAATAGGGAGCAGTACTTC. Encoded protein: CASSLGLNREQYF. Full variable domain (outside the CDR3, taken from reference TRBV7-2 and TRBJ2-7): GAGVSQSPSNKVTEKGKDVELRCDPISGHTALYWYRQSLGQGLEFLIYFQGNSAPDKSGLPSDRFSAERTGGSVSTLTIQRTQQEDSAVYLCASSLGLNREQYFGPGTRLTVT.

The chain joins TRBV18 to TRBJ2-1; 11 bases agree with TRBD1. Germline CDR1 KGHSH, CDR2 LQKENI. V shed 3 bases and J 7 bases; nucleotides not matched to a gene: 8. The CDR3 runs 16 residues. CDR3 residues: CASSPMRTGGLNEQFF. CDR3 in DNA: TGTGCCAGCTCACCCATGCGGACAGGGGGCTTGAATGAGCAGTTCTTC.

The chain uses TRBV5-1 and TRBJ1-5; D unclear. The V end was cut by 3 bases, the J end by 3 bases, with 7 bases between. Germline loops: CDR1 SGHRS, CDR2 YFSETQ. The CDR3 loop spans 13 amino acids. This CDR3 is CASSWGNNQPQHF. The CDR3 coding sequence is TGCGCCAGCAGCTGGGGTAACAATCAGCCCCAGCATTTT.

V is TRBV5-4 and J is TRBJ1-4; D remains ambiguous. Trimming removed 4 bases from V and 6 bases from J, with 7 bases in between. The CDR3 has 12 residues. Germline lookup yields CDR1 SGHNT and CDR2 YYREEE (reference sequence). The CDR3 sequence is CASSVQDEKLFF. The DNA of the CDR3 is TGTGCCAGCAGCGTACAAGATGAAAAACTGTTTTTT.

CDR3 sequence: CASRNLGQGNYGYTF. CDR3 nucleotide sequence: TGTGCCAGTAGAAACCTCGGACAGGGGAACTATGGCTACACCTTC. V gene TRBV19 combines with J gene TRBJ1-2, with 9 bases identical to TRBD1. Germline CDR1 is LNHDA and CDR2 is SQIVND (reference sequence). V was clipped by 6 bases and J by 2 bases; unmatched bases: 7. This CDR3 is 15 amino acids long.

The chain uses TRBV6-5 and TRBJ1-1; D possibly corresponds to TRBD1 (5 bases). CDR1 and CDR2 (germline): MNHEY, SVGAGI. This CDR3 comprises 13 residues. Trimming took off 9 bases at V and 3 bases at J, with 14 bases between the two ends. In nucleotides, the CDR3 is TGTGCCAGTGGCGTCGGGGGGTACACTGAAGCTTTCTTT. This translates into CASGVGGYTEAFF.

The genes are TRBV30 and TRBJ1-6, with no clear D. Trimming stripped 5 bases from V and 8 bases from J, with 13 bases between. Germline values: CDR1 GTSNPN, CDR2 SVGIG (reference sequence). The CDR3 is 13 amino acids. The CDR3 sequence: CAWEAERDSPLHF. The CDR3 nucleotides are TGTGCCTGGGAAGCCGAGCGGGATTCACCCCTCCACTTT.

This chain links TRBV18 with TRBJ1-1, with 9 bases lining up with TRBD1. In germline, CDR1 is KGHSH, CDR2 LQKENI. The CDR3 covers 16 residues. V shed 2 bases and J 7 bases; nucleotides not matched to a gene: 11. CDR3 in DNA: TGTGCCAGCTCACCAGTCGGGCAAACAGGGGGCTTTGAAGCTTTCTTT. Translation: CASSPVGQTGGFEAFF.

This clone was recorded only once. V is TRBV5-1 and J is TRBJ1-1; TRBD1 is a possible D gene (5 bases). Germline CDR1 reads SGHRS; CDR2 reads YFSETQ. This CDR3 is built from 14 residues. V was pared by 6 bases and J by 1 base, with 13 bases between. The CDR3 coding sequence is TGCGCCAGCACCCAAGGGGCCAAGAACACTGAAGCTTTCTTT. Translation gives CASTQGAKNTEAFF. Full variable domain (remainder filled in from reference TRBV5-1 and TRBJ1-1): KAGVTQTPRYLIKTRGQQVTLSCSPISGHRSVSWYQQTPGQGLQFLFEYFSETQRNKGNFPGRFSGRQFSNSRSEMNVSTLELGDSALYLCASTQGAKNTEAFFGQGTRLTVV.

The count of this clone is one. V usage is TRBV2 and J usage is TRBJ1-4, with 9 bases that match TRBD1. Trimming at V came to 7 bases and at J to 5 bases, leaving 8 bases not matched to a gene. This CDR3 comprises 15 residues. Germline-derived CDR1 and CDR2 are SNHLY and FYNNEI. CDR3 loop: CASTASGQGNEKLFF. The CDR3, as DNA: TGTGCCAGCACTGCGTCGGGACAGGGAAATGAAAAACTGTTTTTT.

In its sample, this clone was seen a few times. The rearrangement uses TRBV5-1 and TRBJ1-1; tentative D call: TRBD1 (6 bases). This CDR3 contains 14 residues. Germline CDR1 reads SGHRS; CDR2 reads YFSETQ. Trimming pared 4 bases from V and 3 bases from J, leaving 13 bases between. This CDR3 is CASSGANRDTEAFF. CDR3 sequence (DNA): TGCGCCAGCAGCGGAGCCAACAGGGACACTGAAGCTTTCTTT.

The chain employs TRBV5-1 and TRBJ1-1, with no clear D. V lost 0 bases and J lost 6, with 9 bases in between. The CDR3 totals 13 residues. In germline, CDR1 is SGHRS, CDR2 YFSETQ. The CDR3 loop is CASSLGFQSEAFF. CDR3 DNA sequence: TGCGCCAGCAGCTTGGGGTTTCAGTCTGAAGCTTTCTTT.